Below, 11 T cell receptor beta chains from the same sample are listed, as sequenced in a study of blood T cell repertoires in COVID-19. This table comes from immunoSEQ multiplex PCR, and its TCRdb copy is limited to in-frame clones, with some not included. The table includes roughly 220,000 clones, almost 90% detected once. Sequencing used PBMCs or T cells enriched from blood (not recorded which). The receptors were sampled from a young man who had been exposed to COVID-19.

This clone appeared a single time. The chain uses TRBV19 and TRBJ1-6; D is unresolved. In germline, CDR1 is LNHDA, CDR2 SQIVND (reference sequence). V was pared by 7 bases and J by 10 bases, with 20 bases between. The CDR3 has 15 residues. The CDR3 loop reads CASTIAAVAGSPLHF. In DNA form, the CDR3 reads TGTGCCAGTACCATAGCAGCGGTTGCTGGATCACCCCTCCACTTT.

The chain uses TRBV27 and TRBJ2-1, with D perhaps TRBD2 (7 bases). Germline CDR1 and CDR2: MNHEY and SMNVEV (reference sequence). The length of the CDR3 is 15 residues. V dropped 1 base and J dropped 4 bases, with 11 bases sitting between them. CDR3 DNA sequence: TGTGCCAGCAGTTTATTCGGGGGGCAATACAATGAGCAGTTCTTC. Translated: CASSLFGGQYNEQFF.

The chain combines TRBV10-1 with TRBJ2-2; D remains ambiguous. Germline CDR1 is WNHNN and CDR2 is SYGVQD (reference sequence). V was cut by 3 bases and J by 6 bases, with 14 bases left in between. CDR3 length equals 15 residues. The CDR3 DNA is TGCGCCAGCAGTGATGGGTCGACTCGCTCCGGGGAGCTGTTTTTT. Translated: CASSDGSTRSGELFF.

This chain joins TRBV3-1 (or the pseudogene TRBV3-2) and TRBJ1-1, with a possible D match to TRBD1 (6 bases). Per germline, CDR1 LGHDT and CDR2 YNNKEL (reference sequence). Trimming pared 0 bases from V and 7 bases from J, leaving 15 bases between. The CDR3 runs 15 residues. The CDR3 DNA reads as TGTGCCAGCAGCCAAGACTCGGGGCCCAGGGGTGAAGCTTTCTTT. This codes for CASSQDSGPRGEAFF.

The rearrangement uses TRBV7-2 and TRBJ1-4; no definite D call. The CDR3 is made up of 16 amino acids. Germline loops: CDR1 SGHTA, CDR2 FQGNSA. V lost 0 bases to trimming and J lost 4 bases, with 12 bases between them. The CDR3 reads CASSLASAAYNEKLFF. The DNA for the CDR3 is TGTGCCAGCAGCTTAGCGAGCGCAGCTTATAATGAAAAACTGTTTTTT.

The chain couples TRBV7-9 to TRBJ2-7, with a possible D match to TRBD1 (6 bases). Germline assignment: CDR1 SEHNR and CDR2 FQNEAQ (reference sequence). The length of the CDR3 is 15 residues. V lost 5 bases and J lost 3, with 17 bases in between. The CDR3 nucleotides read TGTGCCAGCAGCAGGCAGGGGATGGGAGTCTACGAGCAGTACTTC. Translating it yields CASSRQGMGVYEQYF.

This sequence joins TRBV5-1 and TRBJ2-3; 7 bases map to TRBD1. Per germline, CDR1 SGHRS and CDR2 YFSETQ. The V gene end was trimmed by 4 bases and the J gene end by 3 bases; junction bases not matched to a gene: 14. This CDR3 has 17 amino acids. The CDR3 DNA sequence: TGCGCCAGCAGCGCCTTGACAGGGCTCCCAACTACAGATACGCAGTATTTT. It yields the protein CASSALTGLPTTDTQYF.

The chain is built from TRBV9 and TRBJ2-6, with D possibly being TRBD1 (6 bases). Germline CDR1 and CDR2: SGDLS and YYNGEE. Between the trimmed V and J ends, which lost 5 bases and 4 bases, there was a span of 22 bases. CDR3 length: 18 residues. The CDR3 here is CASSHSGQLPEGANVLTF. DNA for the CDR3: TGTGCCAGCAGTCATTCAGGACAGCTACCGGAAGGGGCCAACGTCCTGACTTTC.

This chain links TRBV10-1 with TRBJ2-7, with 7 bases aligning to TRBD2. Trimming at V came to 8 bases and at J to 5 bases, leaving 12 bases not matched to a gene. In germline, CDR1 is WNHNN, CDR2 SYGVQD (reference sequence). The CDR3 spans 14 residues. The CDR3 spells CASVRWGGVDEQYF. CDR3 bases: TGCGCCAGCGTCCGGTGGGGAGGGGTGGACGAGCAGTACTTC.

V gene TRBV12-3 or TRBV12-4 combines with J gene TRBJ2-7; 8 bases map to TRBD1. V shed 2 bases and J 4 bases; nucleotides not matched to a gene: 1. This CDR3 has 13 residues. The DNA for the CDR3 is TGTGCCAGCAGTTTAAACAGGGGGTACGAGCAGTACTTC. Translated, it gives CASSLNRGYEQYF.

The V call is TRBV5-1, the J call TRBJ2-3, with D possibly TRBD1 on 6 matching bases. Trimming shortened V by 1 base and J by 6 bases, and 12 bases separated the two germline ends. The germline V gene has CDR1 SGHRS and CDR2 YFSETQ. This CDR3 has 14 amino acids. The CDR3 loop reads CASSLQAGADTQYF. The CDR3, as DNA: TGCGCCAGCAGCTTGCAGGCAGGGGCCGATACGCAGTATTTT.